A single sample is the source of the 21 T cell receptor beta chains below, sequenced in a study of tumor and adjacent non-tumor tissue in lung cancer. The library came from three nested PCR rounds adapted from ARM-PCR protocols. TCRdb ran MiXCR on the multiplex PCR reads and lists one entry per CDR3 protein. The sample yields 65,000 to 80,000 distinct CDR3 sequences, around 73% seen once. The template was RNA from unsorted bulk tissue. The sequenced sample consisted of lung tumor tissue. The receptors originated from a man aged 55-75 years with non-small cell lung cancer.

The rearrangement links TRBV10-2 to TRBJ1-5, with 7 nucleotides matching TRBD1. The CDR3 has 13 residues. Per the germline V gene, CDR1 is WSHSY and CDR2 is SAAADI. Trimming took 7 bases from V and 9 from J; bases not matched to a gene: 9. The CDR3 reads CASTRNRGLPQHF. Written as DNA, the CDR3 is TGCGCCAGCACTCGGAACAGGGGACTGCCCCAGCATTTT.

As for this clonotype: A read error may produce the germline difference seen at one junction end. The J gene is TRBJ2-7, the V gene TRBV6-5; D is unresolved. Germline CDR1 reads MNHEY; CDR2 reads SVGAGI. The CDR3 is 15 residues long. The CDR3: CVSSFSRQDTAEQYF. In DNA form, the CDR3 reads TGTGTCAGCAGTTTCTCGAGGCAGGATACGGCCGAGCAGTACTTC.

To note about this clonotype: This may come from a read error, since a much larger clone is one base off. The rearrangement links TRBV7-8 to TRBJ2-1; TRBD2 matches at 7 bases. The CDR3 runs to 16 residues. J gave up 5 bases and V 5 bases, and 12 bases lay outside the gene matches. Per the germline V gene, CDR1 is SGHVS and CDR2 is FQNEAQ. CDR3: CASSKILVGGNNEQFF. CDR3 DNA sequence: TGTGCCAGCAGCAAAATACTAGTGGGAGGGAACAATGAGCAGTTCTTC.

The chain uses TRBV12-3 or TRBV12-4 and TRBJ2-1; TRBD1 matches at 9 bases. With 6 bases clipped from V and 7 bases from J, the junction kept 10 bases outside the gene matches. The CDR3 sequence is 15 residues long. CDR3 sequence (DNA): TGTGCCAGCAGCCCGGGACAGGGTATGTCGAATGAGCAGTTCTTC. This codes for CASSPGQGMSNEQFF.

The V call is TRBV10-3, the J call TRBJ2-7; D gene uncertain. The germline V gene encodes CDR1 ENHRY and CDR2 SYGVKD. This CDR3 contains 15 residues. Trimming removed 4 bases at V and 1 base at J, with 14 bases between. The CDR3: CAISVPDIWSYEQYF. As DNA, the CDR3 is TGTGCCATCAGTGTCCCCGATATCTGGTCCTACGAGCAGTACTTC.

The rearrangement links TRBV10-1 to TRBJ2-1; tentatively, D is TRBD2 (6 bases). The CDR3 is 15 amino acids. The germline V and J ends were trimmed by 6 bases and 12 bases, with 24 bases remaining between them. Germline-derived CDR1 and CDR2 are WNHNN and SYGVQD (reference sequence). CDR3: CASSSVTGVSDVQFF. CDR3 bases: TGCGCCAGCAGCAGCGTGACGGGGGTGAGTGACGTGCAGTTCTTC.

As regards this clonotype: Compared with germline, one end of the junction differs, possibly owing to a read error. V and J are TRBV12-3 or TRBV12-4 and TRBJ2-7; the match to TRBD2 covers 10 bases. CDR3 length equals 14 residues. CDR3 coding DNA: TGCGCCGGCAGTTTAGCGGGAGGTGCCTACGAGCAGTACTTC. The encoded protein is CAGSLAGGAYEQYF.

Turning to this clonotype: At one boundary the junction diverges from the germline segment, which might be a read error. The chain is built from TRBV11-1 and TRBJ2-7, with 9 bases fitting TRBD1. Germline loops: CDR1 SGHAT, CDR2 FQDESV (reference sequence). The CDR3 spans 13 residues. The CDR3 DNA is TGTGCCAGCTGCCCACAGGGGGCGGACGAGCAGTATTTC. Its protein product is CASCPQGADEQYF.

To note about this clonotype: One end of the junction varies from germline; a read error may be responsible. The chain is built from TRBV6-2 or TRBV6-3 and TRBJ2-5; a weak D match, TRBD1 (6 bases). Germline CDR1 MNHEY, CDR2 SVGEGT. The CDR3 spans 13 residues. The CDR3 DNA is TGTCCCAGCAGCCTCGAGGGGGTAGAGACACAGTACTTC. Its translation is CPSSLEGVETQYF.

Worth noting for this clonotype: The junction and the germline gene differ at one end; a read error may be behind it. V and J are TRBV29-1 and TRBJ2-3; no definite D call. The CDR3 sequence is 14 residues long. The germline V gene has CDR1 SQVTM and CDR2 ANQGSEA. CDR3 residues: CSVFMPGRSDAQYF. DNA for the CDR3: TGCAGCGTTTTTATGCCTGGCCGCTCAGATGCGCAGTATTTT.

The chain has TRBV20-1 and TRBJ2-1; D possibly corresponds to TRBD2 (6 bases). The CDR3 has 13 residues. In germline, CDR1 is DFQATT, CDR2 SNEGSKA (reference sequence). Trimming took 5 bases from V and 4 from J, leaving 12 bases between them. Here the CDR3 reads CSALRETYNEQFF. The CDR3 region has the DNA TGCAGTGCTCTACGGGAGACATACAATGAGCAGTTCTTC.

This clonotype came up a few times. One base away lies a much larger clone, so this may be a sequencing read error. The V and J genes are TRBV6-1 and TRBJ2-7; 7 bases match TRBD1. Germline V CDR1 and CDR2: MNHNS, SASEGT. There are 14 residues in the CDR3. This CDR3 is CVSSDPGTDYEQYF. DNA of the CDR3: TGTGTCAGCAGTGATCCCGGGACAGACTACGAGCAGTACTTC.

This clonotype has more than one count but fewer than ten. This may be a read error, as it is one base from a much larger clone. This chain uses TRBV5-6 with TRBJ2-3, with D perhaps matching TRBD2 (6 bases). The germline V gene encodes CDR1 SGHDT and CDR2 YYEEEE. This CDR3 region has 15 residues. The V end lost 4 bases, the J end lost 4 bases, and 16 bases lay between the germline ends. DNA of the CDR3: TGTGCCAGCAGCCAGGGACTTTCAGCCGCAGATACGCAGTATTTT. Translating it yields CASSQGLSAADTQYF. The full variable domain, completed using reference TRBV5-6 and TRBJ2-3, is DAGVTQSPTHLIKTRGQQVTLRCSPKSGHDTVSWYQQALGQGPQFIFQYYEEEERQRGNFPDRFSGHQFPNYSSELNVNALLLGDSALYLCASSQGLSAADTQYFGPGTRLTVL.

As concerns this clonotype: Since the CDR3 does not end with the conserved phenylalanine or tryptophan, this likely comes from a read error. The chain uses TRBV10-3 and TRBJ1-6, with unresolved D. The CDR3 has 12 residues. CDR1 is ENHRY, CDR2 SYGVKD, per germline. The CDR3 loop reads CAARGGNSPLHL. The CDR3 nucleotides read TGTGCAGCACGGGGTGGAAATTCACCCCTCCACCTT.

As to this clonotype: An end of the junction differs from the germline gene, which may be a read error. The V call is TRBV6-2 or TRBV6-3, the J call TRBJ2-1; 7 bases map to TRBD2. CDR3 length: 17 amino acids. The V gene's germline CDR1 is MNHEY and CDR2 SVGEGT. This chain's CDR3 is CASSYNIRGSFRPEQFF. DNA for the CDR3: TGTGCGAGCAGTTACAATATACGCGGGAGTTTCCGCCCTGAGCAGTTCTTC.

This clonotype was observed many times. The V call is TRBV28, the J call TRBJ2-1; TRBD2 matches at 10 bases. Unmatched junction bases numbered 10, after V lost 6 bases and J lost 8 bases. From germline, CDR1 is MDHEN and CDR2 SYDVKM. The CDR3 contains 15 residues. The CDR3 coding sequence is TGTGCCAGCAGAGGTCTCCTAGCGGGAGTTTATGAGCAGTTCTTC. Protein product: CASRGLLAGVYEQFF.

V is TRBV20-1 and J is TRBJ2-7; maybe TRBD1 (5 bases). Per the germline V gene, CDR1 is DFQATT and CDR2 is SNEGSKA (reference sequence). The CDR3 consists of 14 residues. V shed 5 bases and J shed 3 bases, with 17 bases lying between them. As DNA, the CDR3 is TGCAGTGCTGCAAGGATTAGCAGGGACTACGAGCAGTACTTC. Its protein is CSAARISRDYEQYF.

As concerns this clonotype: Compared with germline, one end of the junction differs, possibly owing to a read error. This chain uses TRBV29-1 with TRBJ2-7; D is unclear. Germline values: CDR1 SQVTM, CDR2 ANQGSEA. The CDR3 extends over 16 amino acids. The CDR3 sequence is CSIEEPHGLASYEQYF. The CDR3, as DNA: TGCAGCATTGAAGAGCCCCACGGGTTAGCTTCCTACGAGCAGTACTTC.

The CDR3 bases are TGTGCCTGGAGTGTAGTCGGCCGAGCCTACGAGCAGTACTTC. It codes for CAWSVVGRAYEQYF. The chain recombines TRBV30 with TRBJ2-7; no clear D. The V and J ends lost 0 bases and 2 bases respectively, with 11 bases between them. The CDR3 is 14 residues long. Germline lookup yields CDR1 GTSNPN and CDR2 SVGIG (reference sequence).

V and J are TRBV20-1 and TRBJ1-5, with D hard to call. This CDR3 is built from 13 residues. Germline V gene lookup returns CDR1 DFQATT and CDR2 SNEGSKA (reference sequence). V lost 4 bases and J lost 6, with 13 bases in between. CDR3 residues: CSANVGLGQPQHF. DNA of the CDR3: TGCAGTGCTAACGTTGGGCTAGGTCAGCCCCAGCATTTT.

Comments on this clonotype: At one end the junction does not follow the germline gene, possibly because of a read error. The rearrangement links TRBV20-1 to TRBJ1-2, with a possible D match to TRBD1 (5 bases). CDR3 length: 13 amino acids. CDR1 and CDR2 from the germline V gene are DFQATT and SNEGSKA (reference sequence). CDR3 DNA: TGCAGTGCTAGCAGAGGGGCTAACTATGACTACACCTTC. It encodes CSASRGANYDYTF.